Below are 28 T cell receptor beta chains sequenced from a single sample in a study of blood T cell repertoires in COVID-19. Libraries were prepared by immunoSEQ multiplex PCR; TCRdb keeps only in-frame clonotypes and omits some of them. The repertoire holds around 70,000 clones, with less than 95% as singletons. The sample taken for sequencing was peripheral blood. The source is a woman aged 55-70 years with active COVID-19.

J is TRBJ2-1 and V is TRBV9; D not certain. Germline CDR1 SGDLS, CDR2 YYNGEE. V lost 2 bases and J lost 7, with 10 bases in between. There are 13 residues in the CDR3. The CDR3 DNA is TGTGCCAGCAGCGTGCCCCCCGGGAATGAGCAGTTCTTC. It codes for CASSVPPGNEQFF.

The CDR3 is CASSLLQGLTEAFF. As DNA, the CDR3 is TGTGCCAGCAGTTTATTACAGGGGCTGACTGAAGCTTTCTTT. The chain carries TRBV28 and TRBJ1-1, with TRBD1 identical over 7 bases. The CDR3 consists of 14 residues. From germline, CDR1 is MDHEN and CDR2 SYDVKM. The junction had 4 bases not matched to a gene; V was cut back by 1 base and J by 5 bases.

V usage is TRBV11-2 and J usage is TRBJ2-1; D is ambiguous. V lost 5 bases and J lost 4, with 6 bases in between. Germline V gene data show CDR1 as SGHAT and CDR2 as FQNNGV. CDR3 size: 12 residues. This chain's CDR3 is CASSTTYNEQFF. The CDR3 nucleotides are TGTGCCAGCAGCACGACATACAATGAGCAGTTCTTC.

V gene TRBV5-1 combines with J gene TRBJ1-1; D might be TRBD1 (5 bases). CDR1 SGHRS and CDR2 YFSETQ come from the germline V gene. The CDR3 loop spans 19 amino acids. V dropped 0 bases and J dropped 1 base, with 22 bases sitting between them. CDR3 sequence (DNA): TGCGCCAGCAGCTTGGTTGTATCGGGGGGGACTCCTTGGAACACTGAAGCTTTCTTT. Its protein is CASSLVVSGGTPWNTEAFF.

This chain uses TRBV28 with TRBJ1-5; D perhaps matches TRBD1 (6 bases). From germline, CDR1 is MDHEN and CDR2 SYDVKM. The CDR3 is 14 amino acids. Trimming cost V 5 bases and J 9 bases, with 17 bases left between them. The CDR3 is CASSPSTGSGPQHF. The CDR3 DNA sequence: TGTGCCAGCAGTCCCTCGACAGGATCTGGGCCCCAGCATTTT.

This clone was detected only once. The chain couples TRBV7-2 to TRBJ2-1; 10 nucleotides agree with TRBD2. Germline V gene lookup returns CDR1 SGHTA and CDR2 FQGNSA. The J segment lost 7 bases and the V segment lost 7 bases, leaving 10 bases of the junction unmatched. The CDR3 length is 15 residues. The DNA of the CDR3 is TGTGCCAGCATTGGATCGGGACTAGCGAAAAATGAGCAGTTCTTC. Its translation: CASIGSGLAKNEQFF.

The DNA of the CDR3 is TGCGCCAGCAGCCCGGTCCGGGGACAGGCATATGGCTACACCTTC. Translated, it gives CASSPVRGQAYGYTF. This chain joins TRBV5-1 and TRBJ1-2, with 8 bases identical to TRBD1. This CDR3 has 15 amino acids. Germline V gives CDR1 SGHRS, CDR2 YFSETQ. V gave up 4 bases and J gave up 5 bases; unmatched junction bases: 10.

The chain is built from TRBV19 and TRBJ2-2; 9 bases agree with TRBD1. The CDR3 runs to 16 residues. Trimming took 6 bases from V and 6 from J; bases not matched to a gene: 11. Germline CDR1 reads LNHDA; CDR2 reads SQIVND (reference sequence). CDR3 sequence reads: CASSNSGTGMAGELFF. DNA for the CDR3: TGTGCCAGTAGCAACTCCGGGACAGGGATGGCCGGGGAGCTGTTTTTT.

The chain employs TRBV29-1 and TRBJ2-5; weak D call: TRBD1 (6 bases). V lost 7 bases and J 5 bases, leaving 14 bases between the germline ends. Germline V gives CDR1 SQVTM, CDR2 ANQGSEA. There are 12 residues in the CDR3. The CDR3 sequence: CSAVRRGETQYF. CDR3 sequence (DNA): TGCAGCGCCGTCCGTAGGGGGGAGACCCAGTACTTC.

J is TRBJ1-1 and V is TRBV28, with D unclear. CDR1 is MDHEN, CDR2 SYDVKM, per germline. The CDR3 loop spans 16 amino acids. Trimming took off 5 bases at V and 0 bases at J, with 16 bases between the two ends. The CDR3 DNA follows: TGTGCCAGCAGTATCCCGAGAGGATCTTTGAACACTGAAGCTTTCTTT. It specifies CASSIPRGSLNTEAFF.

The genes are TRBV29-1 and TRBJ2-7, with D maybe TRBD2 (6 bases). V was shortened by 2 bases and J by 2 bases, with 13 bases between the two germline ends. CDR1 is SQVTM and CDR2 is ANQGSEA in the germline V gene. The CDR3 is 14 residues long. The CDR3 loop is CSVELARAPYEQYF. CDR3 bases: TGCAGCGTTGAACTAGCGCGAGCCCCCTACGAGCAGTACTTC.

V gene TRBV30 combines with J gene TRBJ2-7; 9 bases match TRBD2. The CDR3 is 14 amino acids. Trimming cost V 1 base and J 5 bases; bases outside gene matches: 6. Germline CDR1 reads GTSNPN; CDR2 reads SVGIG (reference sequence). The CDR3 DNA follows: TGTGCCTGGAGTGGAGGGACTAGCTTGGACGAGCAGTACTTC. Amino acids: CAWSGGTSLDEQYF.

V usage is TRBV5-6 and J usage is TRBJ2-7; the D gene is possibly TRBD1 (6 bases). Trimming took 1 base from V and 9 from J, leaving 17 bases between them. Germline V gene sequence: CDR1 SGHDT, CDR2 YYEEEE. The CDR3 is made up of 14 amino acids. CDR3 DNA sequence: TGTGCCAGCAGCTTGTTTCTGACAGGAAGCGTGCAGTACTTC. Amino acid sequence: CASSLFLTGSVQYF.

This chain connects TRBV29-1 to TRBJ1-2, with 10 bases matching TRBD1. CDR3 length: 14 residues. Germline-derived CDR1 and CDR2 are SQVTM and ANQGSEA. Trimming removed 3 bases from V and 6 bases from J; junction bases left unmatched: 7. Here the CDR3 reads CSVEGRQGANGYTF. The CDR3 DNA sequence: TGCAGCGTTGAGGGCAGACAGGGGGCTAATGGCTACACCTTC.

The chain carries TRBV10-1 and TRBJ2-7, with 9 bases that match TRBD2. CDR3 length: 16 amino acids. With 3 bases clipped from V and 0 bases from J, the junction kept 6 bases outside the gene matches. Germline lookup yields CDR1 WNHNN and CDR2 SYGVQD (reference sequence). CDR3 region: CASSDTLAGNSYEQYF. CDR3 sequence (DNA): TGCGCCAGCAGTGATACGCTAGCGGGAAACTCCTACGAGCAGTACTTC.

This clone appeared a single time. The chain carries TRBV5-1 and TRBJ2-7; tentatively, D is TRBD1 (6 bases). This CDR3 comprises 12 residues. Trimming shortened V by 2 bases and J by 3 bases, and 6 bases separated the two germline ends. Germline CDR1 and CDR2: SGHRS and YFSETQ. The CDR3 region is CASSLQGYEQYF. In nucleotides, the CDR3 is TGCGCCAGCAGCTTACAGGGCTACGAGCAGTACTTC.

DNA of the CDR3: TGTGCCAGCAGCCCTCAGGGGATCCTATCTTCACCCCTCCACTTT. This encodes CASSPQGILSSPLHF. V usage is TRBV5-5 and J usage is TRBJ1-6, with D perhaps TRBD1 (6 bases). Trimming pared 4 bases from V and 9 bases from J, leaving 17 bases between. The CDR3 spans 15 residues. CDR1 SGHKS and CDR2 YYEKEE come from the germline V gene (reference sequence).

The chain links TRBV19 to TRBJ2-2; possibly TRBD1 for D (6 bases). This CDR3 comprises 15 residues. The germline V and J ends were trimmed by 6 bases and 2 bases, with 13 bases remaining between them. From germline, CDR1 is LNHDA and CDR2 SQIVND (reference sequence). The CDR3, as DNA: TGTGCCAGTAGCGAGGACAGCTTAAACACCGGGGAGCTGTTTTTT. This gives the protein CASSEDSLNTGELFF.

The rearrangement joins TRBV2 to TRBJ2-5; D possibly corresponds to TRBD1 (5 bases). V dropped 3 bases and J dropped 2 bases, with 16 bases sitting between them. Germline CDR1 and CDR2: SNHLY and FYNNEI. The CDR3 length is 16 residues. CDR3 protein: CASSEGLAGRQETQYF. The DNA of the CDR3 is TGTGCCAGCAGTGAGGGTTTGGCAGGGCGTCAAGAGACCCAGTACTTC.

The CDR3 loop reads CASSLAPGQGARGYTF. CDR3 sequence (DNA): TGTGCCAGCAGTTTGGCCCCGGGACAGGGGGCCCGCGGCTACACCTTC. The chain recombines TRBV28 with TRBJ1-2; 12 positions agree with TRBD1. The V and J ends lost 3 bases and 8 bases, in that order; junction bases with no gene match: 10. The CDR3 runs to 16 residues. In germline, CDR1 is MDHEN, CDR2 SYDVKM.

This sequence joins TRBV30 and TRBJ2-7; TRBD1 agrees at 11 bases. The germline V gene encodes CDR1 GTSNPN and CDR2 SVGIG (reference sequence). J lost 2 bases, V lost 2 bases, and 2 bases had no gene match. The CDR3 is 14 amino acids. The CDR3 DNA reads as TGTGCCTGGAGTTGGGGACAGGGGGCCTACGAGCAGTACTTC. Its translation: CAWSWGQGAYEQYF.

The genes are TRBV11-2 and TRBJ2-5, with D hard to call. This CDR3 spans 14 amino acids. Germline CDR1 reads SGHAT; CDR2 reads FQNNGV. Deletions cut 4 bases from V and 5 bases from J, with 14 bases between. The CDR3 region has the DNA TGTGCCAGCAGCTCCCCCCCTTTGTTCGAGACCCAGTACTTC. Protein product: CASSSPPLFETQYF.

The chain uses TRBV7-9 and TRBJ1-1; TRBD1 is a possible D gene (6 bases). Germline V gene lookup returns CDR1 SEHNR and CDR2 FQNEAQ (reference sequence). The V end was cut by 5 bases, the J end by 11 bases, with 15 bases between. The length of the CDR3 is 12 residues. Written as DNA, the CDR3 is TGTGCCAGCAGCACACCGAACAGGGCCGCTTTCTTT. Its translation is CASSTPNRAAFF.

The CDR3 DNA reads TGTGCCAGCAGCCGGAAAGAGGGGACTAGCGGGACACCCTACGAGCAGTACTTC. It codes for CASSRKEGTSGTPYEQYF. The rearrangement uses TRBV4-2 and TRBJ2-7, with TRBD2 matching over 13 bases. CDR3 size: 18 residues. J was trimmed by 2 bases and V by 4 bases; bases with no gene match: 11. Germline CDR1 is LGHNA and CDR2 is YNFKEQ.

This clone was found a few times. This rearrangement joins TRBV27 to TRBJ2-7; 9 nucleotides align to TRBD2. V shed 8 bases and J 0 bases; nucleotides not matched to a gene: 2. This CDR3 is 13 amino acids long. Germline CDR1 is MNHEY and CDR2 is SMNVEV (reference sequence). In DNA, the CDR3 is TGTGCCAGCTGGACTAGCGCCTCCTACGAGCAGTACTTC. It encodes CASWTSASYEQYF.

The chain couples TRBV4-1 to TRBJ2-7; a possible D gene is TRBD1 (6 bases). This CDR3 is built from 15 residues. Trimming cost V 4 bases and J 2 bases, with 15 bases left between them. Germline values: CDR1 MGHRA, CDR2 YSYEKL. The CDR3 DNA is TGCGCCAGCAGCCTCGTTCCGGGACAAGCCTACGAGCAGTACTTC. Translated: CASSLVPGQAYEQYF.

This clone is medium-sized within its sample. This rearrangement joins TRBV9 to TRBJ2-7; no definite D call. V gave up 0 bases and J gave up 3 bases, with 7 bases separating them. Per the germline V gene, CDR1 is SGDLS and CDR2 is YYNGEE. This CDR3 is 13 amino acids long. The CDR3 nucleotides are TGTGCCAGCAGCGTAGATAGCTTCTACGAGCAGTACTTC. Its protein is CASSVDSFYEQYF.

V gene TRBV10-3 combines with J gene TRBJ2-5; D uncertain. With 4 bases removed from V and 4 bases from J, the gap between germline ends came to 4 bases. The germline gives CDR1 ENHRY, CDR2 SYGVKD. This CDR3 spans 11 amino acids. The CDR3 sequence: CAISVGETQYF. Here the CDR3 DNA reads TGTGCCATCAGTGTCGGAGAGACCCAGTACTTC.